This is a list of T cell receptor beta chains from one sample in a study of cytomegalovirus exposure and HLA in healthy donors. Profiling relied on immunoSEQ multiplex PCR, and the TCRdb table lists in-frame clones only, not all of them. The profile shows hundreds of thousands of clones, almost 80% of them singletons. Sequenced: PBMCs. These receptors all come from a male donor in good health and CMV-seronegative. The CDR3 runs from the conserved cysteine through the conserved F or W. D genes are given only for firm matches. The size of a clone is reported for some rows only, either as once, few or many, or as a class for expanded clones.

>TRBJ2-1|TRBV10-1|.|.
TGCGCCAGCAGTGAGAGAGTGTCCTACAATGAGCAGTTCTTC
CASSERVSYNEQFF
>TRBJ2-7|TRBV5-1|.|.
TGCGCCAGCAGCTTTGGGGGAGGAAGGTACGAGCAGTACTTC
CASSFGGGRYEQYF
>TRBJ2-1|TRBV19|.|TRBD2
TGTGCCAGTAGTGCCCAACTACTAGCGAAGGCCTTTGAGCAGTTCTTC
CASSAQLLAKAFEQFF
>TRBJ2-2|TRBV29-1|.|.
TGCAGCGTTGCGAGGAACGGGGAGCTGTTTTTT
CSVARNGELFF
>TRBJ1-2|TRBV19|.|.
TGTGCCAGTACCCTGGCGGGGTTCGGCTACACCTTC
CASTLAGFGYTF
>TRBJ1-1|TRBV27|.|.
TGTGCCAGCAGTTTATCGAATAGCGGCACTGAAGCTTTCTTT
CASSLSNSGTEAFF
>TRBJ1-3|TRBV28|.|TRBD1
TGTGCCAGCACTCCCACAGGGGGAGGGGGGAACACCATATATTTT
CASTPTGGGGNTIYF
>TRBJ2-7|TRBV19|.|TRBD1
TGTGCCAGTAGTCCAGGGGGTATAGGCGAGCAGTACTTC
CASSPGGIGEQYF
>TRBJ2-1|TRBV2|.|TRBD2
TGTGCCAGCTTCTCTAGCGGGAGGGTTAACAATGAGCAGTTCTTC
CASFSSGRVNNEQFF
>TRBJ2-7|TRBV7-3|.|TRBD2
TGTGCCAGCAGCGAGGGACTAGCGGGAGCTGGCGAGCAGTACTTC
CASSEGLAGAGEQYF
>TRBJ1-2|TRBV5-1|.|TRBD1
TGCGCCAGCAGCTTGTTGTTGGCGGGACAGGACGCTTTAGGCTACACCTTC
CASSLLLAGQDALGYTF
>TRBJ2-3|TRBV29-1|.|TRBD1
TGCAGCGTTGAAGAGGGGACAGTTATCACAGATACGCAGTATTTT
CSVEEGTVITDTQYF
>TRBJ2-3|TRBV6-4|.|.
TGTGCCAGCAGTGCCCTCGCCTCGGGCACAGATACGCAGTATTTT
CASSALASGTDTQYF
>TRBJ1-5|TRBV2|.|.
TGTGCCAGCAATGTCGCAGGGGACAATCAGCCCCAGCATTTT
CASNVAGDNQPQHF
>TRBJ2-1|TRBV5-3|once|TRBD2
TGTGCCAGAAGCCGAACCGGACTAGCGGGAGTCGGACCGCTAGACTACAATGAGCAGTTCTTC
CARSRTGLAGVGPLDYNEQFF
>TRBJ2-2|TRBV9|.|TRBD2
TGTGCCAGCAGCTCTAGGCGGCTAGCGGGGGGCGGGGAGCTGTTTTTT
CASSSRRLAGGGELFF
>TRBJ1-1|TRBV9|few|TRBD1
TGTGCCAGCAGCGTGACAGGGGGAGGGGAAGCTTTCTTT
CASSVTGGGEAFF
>TRBJ2-1|TRBV6-5|.|.
TGTGCCAGCAGTTACGAGGAATACAATGAGCAGTTCTTC
CASSYEEYNEQFF
>TRBJ1-1|TRBV29-1|few|.
TGCAGCGTTGAAGGGTGGTACAGCACTGAAGCTTTCTTT
CSVEGWYSTEAFF
>TRBJ2-7|TRBV19|.|.
TGTGCCAGTAGTCCCGGGTTGATCTACGAGCAGTACTTC
CASSPGLIYEQYF
>TRBJ1-2|TRBV14|.|TRBD1
TGTGCCAGCAGCGCGACGACAGGGGGCGGCGGCTACACCTTC
CASSATTGGGGYTF
>TRBJ2-7|TRBV7-9|.|TRBD1
TGTTCCAGCAGCTCCCGGGTGACAGGGGCAAGGTACGAGCAGTACTTC
CSSSSRVTGARYEQYF
>TRBJ1-5|TRBV19|.|TRBD1
TGTGCCAGTAGTATCCCCCGCGGACAGGGGGCGAGGCAGCCCCAGCATTTT
CASSIPRGQGARQPQHF
>TRBJ2-5|TRBV7-9|.|.
TGTGCCAGCAGCCCCCGGGGGCAAGAGACCCAGTACTTC
CASSPRGQETQYF
>TRBJ1-4|TRBV19|.|.
TGTGCCAGTAGTATCCATACAGGCGTTCCTAATGAAAAACTGTTTTTT
CASSIHTGVPNEKLFF
>TRBJ2-1|TRBV19|.|.
TGTGCCAGTAGTGGGTCCGGAGTTTACAATGAGCAGTTCTTC
CASSGSGVYNEQFF
>TRBJ1-2|TRBV28|.|TRBD1
TGTGCCAGCAGTTTTCCCGGGACAGGGGGCGCGGGCTACACCTTC
CASSFPGTGGAGYTF
>TRBJ1-1|TRBV5-6|few|TRBD1
TGTGCCAGCAGCGGCGCTGGGCAGGGGGACACTGAAGCTTTCTTT
CASSGAGQGDTEAFF
>TRBJ1-4|TRBV4-1|.|TRBD1
TGCGCCAGCAGCCAAGGAGTGGGACAGGCTAATGAAAAACTGTTTTTT
CASSQGVGQANEKLFF
>TRBJ2-1|TRBV27|.|.
TGTGCCAGCGCAGGGCGAGTATACAATGAGCAGTTCTTC
CASAGRVYNEQFF
>TRBJ2-2|TRBV15|.|.
TGTGCCACGGGGCCCCGGACACCTAACACCGGGGAGCTGTTTTTT
CATGPRTPNTGELFF
>TRBJ2-1|TRBV7-2|once|.
TGTGCCAGCAGCTTAGTTGGAGGGCCGGGGAATGAGCAGTTCTTC
CASSLVGGPGNEQFF
>TRBJ2-1|TRBV25-1|once|TRBD2
TGTGCCAGCAGTGAATTTTCTGGACTAGCGATAAACAATGAGCAGTTCTTC
CASSEFSGLAINNEQFF
>TRBJ2-2|TRBV15|.|.
TGTGCCACCAGCAGCGGGAGACAGGGTACCGGGGAGCTGTTTTTT
CATSSGRQGTGELFF
>TRBJ2-2|TRBV6-6|.|.
TGTGCCAGCAGGCCGACAGGAGGTGGGGGCACCGGGGAGCTGTTTTTT
CASRPTGGGGTGELFF
>TRBJ2-3|TRBV9|.|TRBD2
TGTGCCAGCAGCCTCCTTATCGATAGCGGGATTGGGGCAGATACGCAGTATTTT
CASSLLIDSGIGADTQYF
>TRBJ2-2|TRBV7-9|.|TRBD2
TGTTCCAGCAGCGCAGGACTAGCGGTGAACACCGGGGAGCTGTTTTTT
CSSSAGLAVNTGELFF
>TRBJ2-2|TRBV10-1|.|TRBD2
TGCGCCAGCAGTCCAAAACTAGCGGGAGTGGCCGGGGAGCTGTTTTTT
CASSPKLAGVAGELFF